This TCR beta chain was identified during a study of blood T cells in healthy people across ages. Donors gave about 9.3 milliliters of peripheral blood apiece. PCR was performed a second time for about 6 to 11 cycles using a sample-barcoded 5' primer and a J-beta primer mix. Through a template-switch adaptor with 12 random nucleotides, each cDNA molecule received a tag. TCRdb reprocessed the 5' RACE reads via MiXCR and lists one record per CDR3 protein. The sample holds hundreds of thousands of distinct CDR3 sequences, 56% seen once. This clonotype was counted only a few times. The CDR3 sequence is 12 residues long. From germline, CDR1 is SQVTM and CDR2 ANQGSEA. The germline V and J ends were trimmed by 3 bases and 3 bases, with 8 bases remaining between them.

Specimen: blood. The clonotype originates from a man between 35 and 55 years old in good health. The chain has TRBV29-1 and TRBJ1-2, with a possible D match to TRBD1 (6 bases). The CDR3 region has the DNA TGCAGCGTTGACGCAGGGGACTATGGCTACACCTTC. Residues: CSVDAGDYGYTF.